This T cell receptor (beta chain) was sequenced for a study of blood T cell repertoires in COVID-19 (dated by TCRdb to 2018 to 2020). Study-wide context: Samples covering the acute and convalescent phases of COVID-19 were provided by collaborators in the United States, Italy and Spain. The prospective study material was composed of cDNA or gDNA derived from T cells, B-cell-depleted T cells, or PBMCs. The dataset comprised deeply sampled blood TCRbeta repertoires from subjects exposed to, actively infected with, or recovered from COVID-19. The repertoires were released in a freely available public database intended as a resource for research on the immune response to SARS-CoV-2. The samples were drawn from two sources: the first 160 participants of the ongoing ImmuneRACE study, and 1,000 to 1,500 subjects contributed by 6 global collaborators. Nearly every sample came with metadata listing a de-identified subject ID, COVID-19 status, age in years and sex. Where available, HLA class I and class II types were obtained from metadata supplied by the sample provider rather than from assay-based typing.

Overall results and qualifications from the work: The quantity of clinical and demographic metadata differed by source and by participant and was supplied without curation.

Concerning this clone itself: The antigen this receptor binds is unknown. No per-base quality is available; no much larger clone lies one base away.

TCRbeta CDR3 regions were amplified from genomic DNA by means of the immunoSEQ Assay, a bias-controlled multiplex PCR. As for how the authors treated the data: The number of nucleated cells in each sample was estimated by amplification of reference gene primers within the assay. To quantify the absolute abundance of each unique TCRbeta CDR3 rearrangement, sequence reads were collapsed and filtered. For each sample, productive Simpson clonality was calculated by taking the square root of Simpson's diversity index across productive rearrangements. The table comes from immuneACCESS by way of TCRdb, which keeps in-frame sequences with V and J called. Part of the clones is missing from these tables; in studies checked, under half for an unresolved V gene and the rest for unknown reasons. The D gene and trimming were derived from the DNA, and the V and J assignments and clone size from that table. The table for this sample lists approximately 34,000 clones; over 70% of them were counted only once. The ten largest clones capture around 3.2% of the sample.

One collaborating source in Seattle enrolled patients while the patients were actively infected and followed the patients over time throughout the course of disease. The collaborating institutions used their own protocols to collect whole blood in K2EDTA tubes. Collaborator samples were shipped for TCRbeta analysis as frozen whole blood, isolated PBMCs, or DNA extracted from either sample type. Compared with germline, V lacks 0 bases and J lacks 4 bases; bases without a gene match: 7. CDR1 and CDR2 are drawn from the germline V gene: SGHVS, FNYEAQ. The CDR3 has 16 amino acids, counting the end cysteine and phenylalanine. Only CDR3 DNA is held: 48 bases, read in frame from base 1.

This chain is built from TRBV7-6 and TRBJ1-2; 8 middle bases align to TRBD1. Sequences were obtained from peripheral blood. This clonotype originated in a man between 65 and 85 years old with COVID-19, enrolled during active disease. At the DNA level, the sequence is TGTGCCAGCAGCTTAGCTTCAGGGGGCGACGGCTATGGCTACACCTTC. This translates into CASSLASGGDGYGYTF.